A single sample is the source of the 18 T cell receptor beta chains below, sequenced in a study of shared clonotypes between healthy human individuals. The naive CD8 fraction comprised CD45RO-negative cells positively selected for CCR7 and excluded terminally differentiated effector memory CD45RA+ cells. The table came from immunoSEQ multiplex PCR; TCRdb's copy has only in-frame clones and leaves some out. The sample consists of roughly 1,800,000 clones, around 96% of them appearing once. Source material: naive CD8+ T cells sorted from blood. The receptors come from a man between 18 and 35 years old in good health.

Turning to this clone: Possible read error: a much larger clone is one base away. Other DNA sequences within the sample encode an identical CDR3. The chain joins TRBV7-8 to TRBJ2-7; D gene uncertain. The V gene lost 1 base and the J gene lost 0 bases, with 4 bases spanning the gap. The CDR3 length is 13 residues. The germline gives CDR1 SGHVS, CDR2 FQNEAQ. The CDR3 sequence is CASSLDSSYEQYF. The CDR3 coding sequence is TGTGCCAGCAGCTTAGACTCCTCCTACGAGCAGTACTTC.

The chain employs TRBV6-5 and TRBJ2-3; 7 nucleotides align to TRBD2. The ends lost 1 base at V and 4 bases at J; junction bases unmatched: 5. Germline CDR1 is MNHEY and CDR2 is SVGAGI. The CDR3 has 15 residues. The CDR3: CASSYLAGEADTQYF. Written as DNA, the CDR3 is TGTGCCAGCAGTTACTTGGCGGGGGAAGCAGATACGCAGTATTTT.

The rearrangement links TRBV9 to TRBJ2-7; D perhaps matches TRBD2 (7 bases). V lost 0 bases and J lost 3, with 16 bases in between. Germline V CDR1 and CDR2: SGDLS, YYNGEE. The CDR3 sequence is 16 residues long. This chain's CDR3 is CASSVGRGRESYEQYF. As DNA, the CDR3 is TGTGCCAGCAGCGTAGGGCGGGGGCGAGAAAGCTACGAGCAGTACTTC. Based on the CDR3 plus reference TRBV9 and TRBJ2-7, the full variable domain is DSGVTQTPKHLITATGQRVTLRCSPRSGDLSVYWYQQSLDQGLQFLIQYYNGEERAKGNILERFSAQQFPDLHSELNLSSLELGDSALYFCASSVGRGRESYEQYFGPGTRLTVT.

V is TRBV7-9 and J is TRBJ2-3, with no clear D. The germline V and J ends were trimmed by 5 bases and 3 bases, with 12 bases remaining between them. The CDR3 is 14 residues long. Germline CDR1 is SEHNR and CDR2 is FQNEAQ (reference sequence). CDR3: CASSKGMGTDTQYF. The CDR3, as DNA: TGTGCCAGCAGCAAGGGTATGGGGACAGATACGCAGTATTTT.

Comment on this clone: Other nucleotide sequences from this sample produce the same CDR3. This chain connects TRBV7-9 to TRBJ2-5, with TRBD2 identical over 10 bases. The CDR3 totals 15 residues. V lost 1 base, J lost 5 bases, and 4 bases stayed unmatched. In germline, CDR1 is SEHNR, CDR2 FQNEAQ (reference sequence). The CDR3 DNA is TGTGCCAGCAGCTTAGTACTAGCGGGGCGCGAGACCCAGTACTTC. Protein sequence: CASSLVLAGRETQYF.

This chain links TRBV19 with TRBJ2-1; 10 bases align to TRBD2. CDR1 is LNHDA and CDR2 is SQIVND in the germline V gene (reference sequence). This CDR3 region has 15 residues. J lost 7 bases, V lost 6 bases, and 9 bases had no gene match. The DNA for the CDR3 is TGTGCCAGTAGCCGAACTAGCGGGGAGTTTAATGAGCAGTTCTTC. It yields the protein CASSRTSGEFNEQFF.

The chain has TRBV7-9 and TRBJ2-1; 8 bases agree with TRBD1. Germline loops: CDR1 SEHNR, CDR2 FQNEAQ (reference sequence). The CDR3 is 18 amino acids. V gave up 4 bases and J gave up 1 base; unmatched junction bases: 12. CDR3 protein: CASSSIMPGQASYNEQFF. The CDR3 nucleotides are TGTGCCAGCAGCTCAATCATGCCGGGACAGGCTTCCTACAATGAGCAGTTCTTC.

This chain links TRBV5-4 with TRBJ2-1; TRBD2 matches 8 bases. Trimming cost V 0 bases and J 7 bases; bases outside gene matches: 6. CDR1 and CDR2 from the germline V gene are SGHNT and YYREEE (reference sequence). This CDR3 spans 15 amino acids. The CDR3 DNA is TGTGCCAGCAGCTTGGAAGCGGGAGCAGGGAATGAGCAGTTCTTC. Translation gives CASSLEAGAGNEQFF.

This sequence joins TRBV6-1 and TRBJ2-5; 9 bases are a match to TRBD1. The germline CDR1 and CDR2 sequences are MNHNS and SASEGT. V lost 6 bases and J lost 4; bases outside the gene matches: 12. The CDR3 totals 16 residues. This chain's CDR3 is CASRELTGGLAETQYF. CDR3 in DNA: TGTGCCAGCAGGGAACTGACAGGGGGATTGGCAGAGACCCAGTACTTC.

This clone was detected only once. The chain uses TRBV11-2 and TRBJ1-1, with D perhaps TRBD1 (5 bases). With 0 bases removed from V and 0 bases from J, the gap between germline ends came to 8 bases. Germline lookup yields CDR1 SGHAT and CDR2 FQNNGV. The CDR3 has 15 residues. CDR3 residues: CASSLEDSLNTEAFF. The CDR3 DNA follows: TGTGCCAGCAGCTTAGAAGACAGTTTGAACACTGAAGCTTTCTTT.

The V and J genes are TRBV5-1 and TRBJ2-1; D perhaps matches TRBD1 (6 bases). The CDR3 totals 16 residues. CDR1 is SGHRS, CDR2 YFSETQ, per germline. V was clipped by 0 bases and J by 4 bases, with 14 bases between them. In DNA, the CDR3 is TGCGCCAGCAGCTTGGGAGCCGGGACACCTTACAATGAGCAGTTCTTC. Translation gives CASSLGAGTPYNEQFF.

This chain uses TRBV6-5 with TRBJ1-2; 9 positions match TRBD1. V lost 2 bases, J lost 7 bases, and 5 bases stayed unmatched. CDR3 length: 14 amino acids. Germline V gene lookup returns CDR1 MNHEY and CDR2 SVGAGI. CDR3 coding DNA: TGTGCCAGCAGTTACACACAGGGGGCAGGTGGCTACACCTTC. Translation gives CASSYTQGAGGYTF.

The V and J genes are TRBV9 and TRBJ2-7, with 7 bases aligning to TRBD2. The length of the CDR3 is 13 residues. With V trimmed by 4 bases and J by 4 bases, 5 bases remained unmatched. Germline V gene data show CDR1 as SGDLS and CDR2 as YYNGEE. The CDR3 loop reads CASSQGSGYEQYF. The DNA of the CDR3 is TGTGCCAGCAGCCAAGGTAGCGGGTACGAGCAGTACTTC.

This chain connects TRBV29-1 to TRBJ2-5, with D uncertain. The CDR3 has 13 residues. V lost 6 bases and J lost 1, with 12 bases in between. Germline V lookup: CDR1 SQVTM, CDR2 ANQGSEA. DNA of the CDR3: TGCAGCGTCTTGGAAGTAACCCAAGAGACCCAGTACTTC. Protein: CSVLEVTQETQYF.

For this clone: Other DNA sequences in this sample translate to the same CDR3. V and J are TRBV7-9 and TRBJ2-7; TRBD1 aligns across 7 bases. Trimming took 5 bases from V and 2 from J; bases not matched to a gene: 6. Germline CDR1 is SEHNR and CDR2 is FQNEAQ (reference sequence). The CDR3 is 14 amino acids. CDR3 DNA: TGTGCCAGCAGCGCAGACAGGGTTCCCTACGAGCAGTACTTC. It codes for CASSADRVPYEQYF.

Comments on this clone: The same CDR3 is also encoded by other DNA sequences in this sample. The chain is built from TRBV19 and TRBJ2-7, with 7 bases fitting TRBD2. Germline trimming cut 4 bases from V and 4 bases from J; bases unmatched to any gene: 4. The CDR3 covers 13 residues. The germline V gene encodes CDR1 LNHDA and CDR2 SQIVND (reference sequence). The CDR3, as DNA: TGTGCCAGTAGTACCGGGGGAGGGTACGAGCAGTACTTC. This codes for CASSTGGGYEQYF.

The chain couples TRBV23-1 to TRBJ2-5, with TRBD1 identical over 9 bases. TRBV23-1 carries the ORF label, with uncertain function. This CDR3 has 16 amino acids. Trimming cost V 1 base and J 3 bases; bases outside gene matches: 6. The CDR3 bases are TGCGCCAGCAGTCAATTAGATCGGGACAGGGAAGAGACCCAGTACTTC. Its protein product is CASSQLDRDREETQYF.

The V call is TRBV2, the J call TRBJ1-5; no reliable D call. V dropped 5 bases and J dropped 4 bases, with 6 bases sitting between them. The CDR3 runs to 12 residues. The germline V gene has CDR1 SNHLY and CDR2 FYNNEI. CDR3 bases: TGTGCCAGCAGTTCATTTAATCAGCCCCAGCATTTT. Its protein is CASSSFNQPQHF.